What follows describes a single T cell receptor (beta chain). Its target is unknown. The record originates from a study of T cell responses to AZD1222 COVID-19 vaccine. Points from the study as a whole: The reported proportion of spike-specific TCRs targeting unmutated variant regions was nearly half. CD4 TCRs linked to vaccination spanned spike, dominating at 160-218 and 743-854. It was only after the peak T cell response that any repertoires were sampled.

Clones were sequenced by immunoSEQ multiplex PCR, and TCRdb holds only the in-frame ones, with some missing. This sample has some 16,000 clones, with about 80% found just once. V shed 4 bases and J 5 bases; nucleotides not matched to a gene: 11. Germline V gene data show CDR1 as SGDLS and CDR2 as YYNGEE. There are 16 residues in the CDR3. The receptor comes from an adult who received the AZD1222 COVID-19 vaccine. The chain carries TRBV9 and TRBJ2-7, with 11 bases identical to TRBD1. This material consisted of peripheral blood, taken 28 days after the second AZD1222 dose. CDR3 nucleotides: TGTGCCAGCAGCCCCAGAAGGGACAGGGGGTACCACGAGCAGTACTTC. Translated, it gives CASSPRRDRGYHEQYF. Together with reference TRBV9 and TRBJ2-7, the CDR3 gives the full variable domain: DSGVTQTPKHLITATGQRVTLRCSPRSGDLSVYWYQQSLDQGLQFLIQYYNGEERAKGNILERFSAQQFPDLHSELNLSSLELGDSALYFCASSPRRDRGYHEQYFGPGTRLTVT.